Presented here are 10 T cell receptor beta chains from one specimen sequenced in a study of T cell responses to AZD1222 COVID-19 vaccine. Produced via immunoSEQ multiplex PCR; TCRdb's table is partial and in-frame only. The repertoire has tens of thousands of clones, 75% to 95% of them found once; the top ten carry 8%. The sequencing here drew on peripheral blood, taken 28 days after the second AZD1222 dose. The receptors derive from an adult who received the AZD1222 COVID-19 vaccine.

This chain links TRBV7-2 with TRBJ2-1; TRBD2 aligns across 10 bases. Germline V gene data show CDR1 as SGHTA and CDR2 as FQGNSA. The CDR3 contains 16 residues. After removal of 3 bases from V and 2 bases from J, the junction contained 4 bases not matched to a gene. CDR3 nucleotide sequence: TGTGCCAGCAGCTTCGGAGGGACTAGCGCCTACAATGAGCAGTTCTTC. Protein product: CASSFGGTSAYNEQFF.

The CDR3 DNA reads TGTGCCAGCTCACCAGGGACTAGCGGGGTCTCGAACACCGGGGAGCTGTTTTTT. It specifies CASSPGTSGVSNTGELFF. The gene calls are TRBV18 and TRBJ2-2, with TRBD2 identical over 13 bases. CDR1 is KGHSH and CDR2 is LQKENI in the germline V gene. Trimming at V came to 2 bases and at J to 0 bases, leaving 3 bases not matched to a gene. The CDR3 is 18 amino acids.

For the CDR3, the DNA is TGCGCCAGCAGCTCCCCGCCGGAAGCTGAGCAGTTCTTC. Its protein is CASSSPPEAEQFF. The gene calls are TRBV5-1 and TRBJ2-1; D remains ambiguous. Trimming took 3 bases from V and 9 from J, leaving 13 bases between them. The CDR3 totals 13 residues. CDR1 is SGHRS, CDR2 YFSETQ, per germline.

J is TRBJ1-4 and V is TRBV12-3 or TRBV12-4, with D perhaps TRBD1 (5 bases). Trimming cost V 8 bases and J 8 bases, with 12 bases left between them. The CDR3 sequence is 12 residues long. CDR3 residues: CASSQGREKLFF. CDR3 DNA sequence: TGTGCCAGCTCCCAGGGTCGGGAAAAACTGTTTTTT.

This clone came up once. V is TRBV6-9 and J is TRBJ2-2; 7 bases are a match to TRBD1. Per the germline V gene, CDR1 is MNHGY and CDR2 is SVAAGI. This CDR3 region has 16 residues. With 9 bases clipped from V and 2 bases from J, the junction kept 12 bases outside the gene matches. The DNA for the CDR3 is TGTGCCAGATCCCCAACCGGGACAGTTAACACCGGGGAGCTGTTTTTT. Translation: CARSPTGTVNTGELFF.

The chain links TRBV6-5 to TRBJ1-3, with TRBD1 identical over 8 bases. Unmatched junction bases numbered 2, after V lost 7 bases and J lost 0 bases. The CDR3 spans 14 residues. The germline V gene encodes CDR1 MNHEY and CDR2 SVGAGI. The CDR3 DNA sequence: TGTGCCAGCACTACAGGGGGCTCTGGAAACACCATATATTTT. It translates to CASTTGGSGNTIYF.

The chain uses TRBV6-2 or TRBV6-3 and TRBJ2-1; D not resolved. Trimming left V 6 bases short and J 7 bases short, with 7 bases between. Germline V CDR1 and CDR2: MNHEY, SVGEGT. This CDR3 has 11 residues. The CDR3 protein is CASSSSNEQFF. CDR3 sequence (DNA): TGTGCCAGCAGCTCCAGTAATGAGCAGTTCTTC.

This clone was observed once. This chain joins TRBV5-4 and TRBJ2-1, with 11 bases that match TRBD2. Germline loops: CDR1 SGHNT, CDR2 YYREEE (reference sequence). The CDR3 runs to 14 residues. V lost 4 bases and J lost 7; bases outside the gene matches: 4. The CDR3 bases are TGTGCCAGCAGCCCTAGGACTAGCGGGAATGAGCAGTTCTTC. This translates into CASSPRTSGNEQFF.

This rearrangement joins TRBV6-5 to TRBJ1-1; 8 bases are shared with TRBD1. The CDR3 loop spans 14 amino acids. The V segment lost 5 bases and the J segment 1 base; nucleotides outside the gene matches: 3. Germline V CDR1 and CDR2: MNHEY, SVGAGI. CDR3 DNA sequence: TGTGCCAGCAGTAGAGGACAGGGGAACACTGAAGCTTTCTTT. Translating gives CASSRGQGNTEAFF.

The V call is TRBV28, the J call TRBJ2-7; perhaps D is TRBD1 or TRBD2 (5 bases each). The CDR3 length is 15 residues. Germline values: CDR1 MDHEN, CDR2 SYDVKM. Trimming left V 6 bases short and J 3 bases short, with 18 bases between. Here the CDR3 reads CASSYLERGDYEQYF. The CDR3 coding sequence is TGTGCCAGCAGCTATCTAGAGCGAGGGGACTACGAGCAGTACTTC.